These 21 T cell receptor beta chains came from one sample sequenced in a study of human T cells and chemical hapten exposure. Blood, whole and unfractionated, served as the source for total RNA extraction. TCRdb recomputed calls from the 5' RACE reads with MiXCR, one row per CDR3 protein. The sample includes 110,000 or so distinct CDR3 sequences, around a fifth of them seen just once. Source of these receptors: a human donor in good health.

The V call is TRBV20-1, the J call TRBJ2-2, with 11 nucleotides matching TRBD2. The V segment lost 5 bases and the J segment 3 bases; nucleotides outside the gene matches: 5. Germline values: CDR1 DFQATT, CDR2 SNEGSKA (reference sequence). CDR3 length equals 15 residues. The CDR3 nucleotides read TGCAGTGCTTCCGGGACTAGCGGTTACACCGGGGAGCTGTTTTTT. Translating gives CSASGTSGYTGELFF.

CDR3 sequence: CASSVGGDAEQYF. CDR3 DNA: TGTGCCAGCAGCGTAGGGGGGGACGCTGAGCAGTACTTC. The chain combines TRBV9 with TRBJ2-7, with D tentatively TRBD2 (6 bases). Germline lookup yields CDR1 SGDLS and CDR2 YYNGEE. The CDR3 length is 13 residues. Trimming cost V 0 bases and J 7 bases, with 11 bases left between them.

This clonotype has only a few counts. In DNA form, the CDR3 reads TGTGCCAGCAGTCTTGTAGCCTACAATGAGCAGTTCTTC. It encodes CASSLVAYNEQFF. The chain combines TRBV3-1 with TRBJ2-1; D remains unclear. Germline loops: CDR1 LGHDT, CDR2 YNNKEL (reference sequence). The V gene lost 6 bases and the J gene lost 2 bases, with 8 bases spanning the gap. The CDR3 runs to 13 residues.

The J gene is TRBJ1-2, the V gene TRBV4-2; no clear D. The CDR3 is made up of 14 amino acids. The germline CDR1 and CDR2 sequences are LGHNA and YNFKEQ. V gave up 1 base and J gave up 2 bases, with 8 bases separating them. The CDR3 here is CASSQVFGNYGYTF. CDR3 bases: TGTGCCAGCAGCCAAGTTTTCGGAAACTATGGCTACACCTTC.

This clonotype was counted between two and nine times. J is TRBJ2-1 and V is TRBV28; 7 nucleotides line up with TRBD2. Per the germline V gene, CDR1 is MDHEN and CDR2 is SYDVKM. The ends lost 5 bases at V and 9 bases at J; junction bases unmatched: 13. The length of the CDR3 is 15 residues. In DNA form, the CDR3 reads TGTGCCAGCAGTACATGGCCGTTTACGGGGGGTGAGCAGTTCTTC. Protein: CASSTWPFTGGEQFF. The full variable domain, in which reference TRBV28 and TRBJ2-1 provide the parts outside the CDR3, is DVKVTQSSRYLVKRTGEKVFLECVQDMDHENMFWYRQDPGLGLRLIYFSYDVKMKEKGDIPEGYSVSREKKERFSLILESASTNQTSMYLCASSTWPFTGGEQFFGPGTRLTVL.

This clonotype was picked up many times. The V call is TRBV28, the J call TRBJ1-1, with D hard to call. Germline loops: CDR1 MDHEN, CDR2 SYDVKM. V was shortened by 0 bases and J by 7 bases, with 18 bases between the two germline ends. This CDR3 contains 16 residues. As DNA, the CDR3 is TGTGCCAGCAGTTTATGGGGTAGGGAAGGGTCCAATGAAGCTTTCTTT. The encoded protein is CASSLWGREGSNEAFF.

J is TRBJ1-5 and V is TRBV12-3 or TRBV12-4; D remains ambiguous. The V end was cut by 5 bases, the J end by 3 bases, with 8 bases between. CDR3 size: 13 residues. As DNA, the CDR3 is TGTGCCAGCAGTGGTCAACCCAATCAGCCCCAGCATTTT. Amino acid sequence: CASSGQPNQPQHF.

This clonotype was seen only a few times. The chain has TRBV28 and TRBJ2-5; 7 bases align to TRBD1. Germline loops: CDR1 MDHEN, CDR2 SYDVKM. CDR3 length equals 15 residues. The J segment lost 4 bases and the V segment lost 4 bases, leaving 9 bases of the junction unmatched. As DNA, the CDR3 is TGTGCCAGCAGTTCCCTGACAGGGAGAGGAGAGACCCAGTACTTC. This codes for CASSSLTGRGETQYF.

The genes are TRBV29-1 and TRBJ2-7; 9 bases are a match to TRBD1. Germline V gene lookup returns CDR1 SQVTM and CDR2 ANQGSEA. This CDR3 is 12 amino acids long. V dropped 5 bases and J dropped 3; count of bases not matched to a gene: 2. The CDR3 nucleotides are TGCAGCGTTCAGGGACAGGGCTACGAGCAGTACTTC. It specifies CSVQGQGYEQYF.

The sample holds a few counts of this clonotype. The V and J genes are TRBV27 and TRBJ1-1; D uncertain. The length of the CDR3 is 13 residues. Trimming took 2 bases from V and 3 from J, leaving 7 bases between them. In germline, CDR1 is MNHEY, CDR2 SMNVEV (reference sequence). CDR3 sequence (DNA): TGTGCCAGCAGTTTAGGGCAAGACACTGAAGCTTTCTTT. Protein: CASSLGQDTEAFF.

This clonotype was seen only a few times. The CDR3 loop is CASSPGTSVGGYEQYF. The CDR3 DNA is TGTGCCAGCAGCCCCGGGACTAGCGTGGGGGGATACGAGCAGTACTTC. The rearrangement links TRBV12-3 or TRBV12-4 to TRBJ2-7; TRBD2 agrees at 10 bases. Trimming took 6 bases from V and 4 from J; bases not matched to a gene: 12. The CDR3 loop spans 16 amino acids.

This chain connects TRBV5-1 to TRBJ1-1; D is unclear. This CDR3 has 14 amino acids. Germline V gene lookup returns CDR1 SGHRS and CDR2 YFSETQ. V was trimmed by 0 bases and J by 7 bases, leaving 13 bases between them. The CDR3 DNA follows: TGCGCCAGCAGCTTGGTCAGAGAGGGAGATGAAGCTTTCTTT. This gives the protein CASSLVREGDEAFF.

CDR3 residues: CSAKTGESGKLFF. The DNA of the CDR3 is TGCAGTGCTAAGACAGGGGAGTCCGGAAAACTGTTTTTT. This chain links TRBV20-1 with TRBJ1-4; 8 bases line up with TRBD1. The trim removed 4 bases at V and 10 bases at J, leaving 8 bases unmatched. The germline gives CDR1 DFQATT, CDR2 SNEGSKA (reference sequence). The CDR3 contains 13 residues.

This clonotype was found a few times. The chain couples TRBV5-4 to TRBJ1-2; the D gene is possibly TRBD1 (5 bases). The length of the CDR3 is 12 residues. Deletions cut 0 bases from V and 8 bases from J, with 8 bases between. Germline CDR1 and CDR2: SGHNT and YYREEE (reference sequence). This CDR3 is CASSLAGQGYTF. The CDR3 nucleotides are TGTGCCAGCAGCTTGGCAGGGCAAGGCTACACCTTC.

This clonotype was seen more than once but under ten times. V and J are TRBV25-1 and TRBJ1-1; tentatively, D is TRBD1 (6 bases). V lost 1 base, J lost 8 bases, and 11 bases lay in between. Germline CDR1 MGHDK, CDR2 SYGVNS. This CDR3 spans 13 amino acids. The DNA of the CDR3 is TGTGCCAGCAGTGAATCACAGGGCGGAGAAGCTTTCTTT. Translating gives CASSESQGGEAFF.

The chain employs TRBV7-3 and TRBJ1-2; maybe TRBD1 (6 bases). V lost 2 bases, J lost 9 bases, and 16 bases lay in between. Germline V gene sequence: CDR1 SGHTA, CDR2 FQGTGA. CDR3 length equals 14 residues. In DNA, the CDR3 is TGTGCCAGCAGCTTATCCCCCGGACAGAATAGCTACACCTTC. Translation gives CASSLSPGQNSYTF.

This chain uses TRBV24-1 with TRBJ2-7, with 13 nucleotides matching TRBD2. This CDR3 is built from 14 residues. V lost 7 bases to trimming and J lost 5 bases; unmatched junction nucleotides: 4. Germline V gene lookup returns CDR1 KGHDR and CDR2 SFDVKD. CDR3 nucleotides: TGTGCCACCAGCGGACTAGCGGGAGCTCACGAGCAGTACTTC. As protein: CATSGLAGAHEQYF.

The rearrangement links TRBV20-1 to TRBJ1-5; D is uncertain. V gave up 3 bases and J gave up 0 bases, with 9 bases separating them. The germline CDR1 and CDR2 sequences are DFQATT and SNEGSKA (reference sequence). This CDR3 has 14 amino acids. As DNA, the CDR3 is TGCAGTGCTAGCGAAACAGTTAGCAATCAGCCCCAGCATTTT. Translating it yields CSASETVSNQPQHF.

The chain employs TRBV6-5 and TRBJ2-5; possible D gene TRBD2, 5 bases. Deletions cut 2 bases from V and 4 bases from J, with 8 bases between. This CDR3 has 13 amino acids. CDR1 and CDR2 from the germline V gene are MNHEY and SVGAGI. CDR3 sequence reads: CASSYEGVETQYF. DNA for the CDR3: TGTGCCAGCAGTTACGAGGGAGTAGAGACCCAGTACTTC.

This clonotype was detected only a few times. This chain joins TRBV12-3 or TRBV12-4 and TRBJ1-1; D unresolved. With 6 bases removed from V and 4 bases from J, the gap between germline ends came to 12 bases. The CDR3 is 13 amino acids. In nucleotides, the CDR3 is TGTGCCAGCAGCTCTCCCCCCATCACTGAAGCTTTCTTT. Translating it yields CASSSPPITEAFF.

V is TRBV6-2 or TRBV6-3 and J is TRBJ1-3; no clear D. Deletions cut 6 bases from V and 1 base from J, with 25 bases between. Germline CDR1 is MNHEY and CDR2 is SVGEGT. CDR3 length: 19 amino acids. The CDR3 reads CASSNPRERINFSGNTIYF. The CDR3 DNA reads as TGTGCCAGCAGCAATCCCCGTGAAAGGATTAACTTTTCTGGAAACACCATATATTTT.